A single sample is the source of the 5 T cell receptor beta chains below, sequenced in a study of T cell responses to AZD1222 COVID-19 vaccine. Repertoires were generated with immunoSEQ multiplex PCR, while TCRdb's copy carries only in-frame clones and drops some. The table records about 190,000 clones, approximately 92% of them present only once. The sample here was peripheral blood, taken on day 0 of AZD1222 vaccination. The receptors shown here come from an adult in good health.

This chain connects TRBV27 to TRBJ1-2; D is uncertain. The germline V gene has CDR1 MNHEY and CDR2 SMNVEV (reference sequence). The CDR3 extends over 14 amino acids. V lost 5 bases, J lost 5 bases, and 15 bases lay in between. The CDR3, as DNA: TGTGCCAGCAGTGCGGGCTCCGGGAGGTATGGCTACACCTTC. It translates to CASSAGSGRYGYTF.

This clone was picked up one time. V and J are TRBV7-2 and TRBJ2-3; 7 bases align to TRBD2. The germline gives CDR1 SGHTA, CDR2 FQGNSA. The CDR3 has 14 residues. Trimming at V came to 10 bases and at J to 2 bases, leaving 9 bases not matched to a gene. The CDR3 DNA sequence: TGTGCCACCAGGACTAGTCTACACACAGATACGCAGTATTTT. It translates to CATRTSLHTDTQYF.

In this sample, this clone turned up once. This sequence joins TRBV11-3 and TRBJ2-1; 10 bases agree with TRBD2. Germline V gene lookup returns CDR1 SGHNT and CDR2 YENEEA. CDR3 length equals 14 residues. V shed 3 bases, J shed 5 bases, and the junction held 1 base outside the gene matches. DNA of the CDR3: TGTGCCAGCAGCTTTACTAGCGGGGACAATGAGCAGTTCTTC. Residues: CASSFTSGDNEQFF.

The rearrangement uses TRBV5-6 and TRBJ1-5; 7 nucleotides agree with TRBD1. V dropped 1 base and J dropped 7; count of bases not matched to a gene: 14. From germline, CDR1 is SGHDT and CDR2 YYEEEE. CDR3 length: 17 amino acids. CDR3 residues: CASSLWAIGGLGQPQHF. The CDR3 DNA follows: TGTGCCAGCAGCTTGTGGGCAATAGGGGGCCTTGGACAGCCCCAGCATTTT.

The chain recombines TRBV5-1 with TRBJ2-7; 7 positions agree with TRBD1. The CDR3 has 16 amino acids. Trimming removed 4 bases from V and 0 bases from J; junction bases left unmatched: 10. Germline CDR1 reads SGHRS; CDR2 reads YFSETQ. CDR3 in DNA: TGCGCCAGCAGCCGAGGCGGACAGGTGAGCTCCTACGAGCAGTACTTC. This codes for CASSRGGQVSSYEQYF.